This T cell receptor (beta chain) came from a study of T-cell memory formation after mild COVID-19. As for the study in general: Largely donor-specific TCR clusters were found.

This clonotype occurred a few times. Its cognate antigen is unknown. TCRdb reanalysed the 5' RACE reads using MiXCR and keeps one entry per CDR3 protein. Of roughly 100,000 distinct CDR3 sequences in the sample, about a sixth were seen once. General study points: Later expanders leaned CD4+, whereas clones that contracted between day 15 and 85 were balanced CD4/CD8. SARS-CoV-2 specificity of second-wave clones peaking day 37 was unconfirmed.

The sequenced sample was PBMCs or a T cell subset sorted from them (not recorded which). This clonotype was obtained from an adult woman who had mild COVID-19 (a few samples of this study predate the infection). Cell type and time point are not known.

The CDR3 protein is CSAGQNYGYTF. The DNA for the CDR3 is TGCAGTGCTGGGCAGAACTATGGCTACACCTTC. This sequence joins TRBV20-1 and TRBJ1-2, with D uncertain. The CDR3 is made up of 11 amino acids. V shed 5 bases and J shed 2 bases, with 6 bases lying between them. CDR1 and CDR2 (germline): DFQATT, SNEGSKA (reference sequence).